This entry concerns a single TCR beta chain. This entry belongs to a study of PD-1 blockade in classical Hodgkin lymphoma. Brentuximab vedotin exposure varied, and every patient relapsed after autologous stem cell transplantation. TCRdb's copy holds only in-frame clones and misses some; the assay was immunoSEQ multiplex PCR. Of some 64,000 clones listed, about 87% are singletons. The CDR3 runs to 15 residues. Germline V gene data show CDR1 as SGHNT and CDR2 as YYREEE (reference sequence). Trimming removed 2 bases from V and 5 bases from J, with 16 bases in between. The sequence was collected from a human donor with classical Hodgkin lymphoma. The sequenced sample was peripheral blood mononuclear cells (PBMCs), obtained at baseline. The chain recombines TRBV5-4 with TRBJ1-1, with a weak D call TRBD1 (6 bases). DNA for the CDR3: TGTGCCAGCAGCTTCGGGGGGGCGGTGGGAACTGAAGCTTTCTTT. Translating it yields CASSFGGAVGTEAFF. Full variable domain (outside the CDR3, taken from reference TRBV5-4 and TRBJ1-1): ETGVTQSPTHLIKTRGQQVTLRCSSQSGHNTVSWYQQALGQGPQFIFQYYREEENGRGNFPPRFSGLQFPNYSSELNVNALELDDSALYLCASSFGGAVGTEAFFGQGTRLTVV.